The next 29 T cell receptor beta chains were all read from a single sample in a study of blood T cells in healthy people across ages. Using a J-beta primer mix together with a sample-barcoded 5' primer, a second PCR was run for roughly 6 to 12 cycles. One entry per CDR3 protein, called by TCRdb with MiXCR from the 5' RACE reads. The sample carries 700,000 or so distinct CDR3 sequences, roughly 20% recorded once. The sample comprised blood. Receptors were obtained from a man aged 70 or older in good health.

V is TRBV2 and J is TRBJ1-4; D remains ambiguous. The CDR3 contains 14 residues. Germline V gene lookup returns CDR1 SNHLY and CDR2 FYNNEI. Trimming cost V 6 bases and J 5 bases, with 13 bases left between them. CDR3 residues: CASRDFGGNEKLFF. DNA of the CDR3: TGTGCCAGCAGGGACTTCGGTGGGAATGAAAAACTGTTTTTT.

The V gene is TRBV18, the J gene TRBJ2-1; no clear D. The J call may be mistaken, given a closer DNA end match to TRBJ2-5. CDR1 and CDR2 (germline): KGHSH, LQKENI. This CDR3 comprises 13 residues. The CDR3 DNA reads TGTGCCAGCTCACCTTCCATGGAAGAGACCCAGTACTTC. It specifies CASSPSMEETQYF.

The chain links TRBV12-3 or TRBV12-4 to TRBJ1-2; D call uncertain. There are 13 residues in the CDR3. Trimming took 2 bases from V and 3 from J, leaving 7 bases between them. DNA of the CDR3: TGTGCCAGCAGTTTAATCAGAGACTATGGCTACACCTTC. As protein: CASSLIRDYGYTF.

The J gene is TRBJ2-4, the V gene TRBV6-6; D tentatively fits TRBD1 or TRBD2 (5 bases each). With 10 bases removed from V and 9 bases from J, the gap between germline ends came to 19 bases. Germline assignment: CDR1 MNHNY and CDR2 SVGAGI (reference sequence). CDR3 length: 13 amino acids. CDR3: CATHSGTGRIQYF. The CDR3 nucleotides read TGTGCCACCCATTCCGGGACGGGCCGCATTCAGTACTTC.

This clonotype was detected a few times. The chain couples TRBV24-1 to TRBJ2-3, with 10 bases fitting TRBD1. Germline trimming cut 4 bases from V and 5 bases from J; bases unmatched to any gene: 8. CDR3 size: 16 residues. Germline V gene data show CDR1 as KGHDR and CDR2 as SFDVKD. CDR3 amino acids: CATSEGQGTARDTQYF. The DNA for the CDR3 is TGTGCCACCAGTGAGGGACAGGGGACAGCTAGAGATACGCAGTATTTT.

This clonotype was detected a few times. This rearrangement joins TRBV12-3 or TRBV12-4 to TRBJ2-1; 13 bases fit TRBD2. J was trimmed by 7 bases and V by 4 bases; bases with no gene match: 10. CDR3 length equals 17 residues. CDR3 nucleotides: TGTGCCAGCAGTTCCGGACTAGCGGGAGTTAAGGAAAATGAGCAGTTCTTC. Encoded protein: CASSSGLAGVKENEQFF.

This clonotype was seen more than once but under ten times. The chain has TRBV11-2 and TRBJ2-1; TRBD1 or TRBD2 may be the D gene (6 bases each). V lost 4 bases and J lost 1, with 17 bases in between. Per germline, CDR1 SGHAT and CDR2 FQNNGV. The CDR3 is 17 residues long. The CDR3 sequence is CASSSAWGAGSYNEQFF. DNA of the CDR3: TGTGCCAGCAGCTCGGCGTGGGGGGCGGGATCCTACAATGAGCAGTTCTTC.

This sequence joins TRBV10-3 and TRBJ2-5; the D gene is possibly TRBD1 (5 bases). Germline V gene sequence: CDR1 ENHRY, CDR2 SYGVKD. The CDR3 consists of 16 residues. Trimming left V 0 bases short and J 2 bases short, with 13 bases between. Written as DNA, the CDR3 is TGTGCCATCAGTGAGTCGGGGCAGCTGACTCAAGAGACCCAGTACTTC. This gives the protein CAISESGQLTQETQYF.

The genes are TRBV28 and TRBJ2-3; D unclear. V lost 2 bases and J 8 bases, leaving 11 bases between the germline ends. Per germline, CDR1 MDHEN and CDR2 SYDVKM. The CDR3 is 13 residues long. In DNA form, the CDR3 reads TGTGCCAGCAGTTTAGCCGAACCGGGTACGCAGTATTTT. The encoded protein is CASSLAEPGTQYF.

Written as DNA, the CDR3 is TGTGCCAGCAGCCGAGGGACTAGCGCTCATCAAGAGACCCAGTACTTC. It yields the protein CASSRGTSAHQETQYF. The chain carries TRBV7-9 and TRBJ2-5; 10 bases map to TRBD2. Trimming removed 5 bases from V and 2 bases from J; junction bases left unmatched: 8. CDR1 is SEHNR, CDR2 FQNEAQ, per germline (reference sequence). This CDR3 spans 16 amino acids.

This clonotype was observed many times. V is TRBV24-1 and J is TRBJ1-1, with D possibly matching TRBD1 (5 bases). V was clipped by 3 bases and J by 5 bases, with 6 bases between them. Germline CDR1 is KGHDR and CDR2 is SFDVKD. The CDR3 length is 12 residues. The DNA of the CDR3 is TGTGCCACCAGTGATGACAGTACTGAAGCTTTCTTT. Its translation: CATSDDSTEAFF.

The chain employs TRBV5-5 and TRBJ1-1; 9 positions match TRBD1. The CDR3 has 15 residues. J gave up 1 base and V 3 bases, and 4 bases lay outside the gene matches. Germline V lookup: CDR1 SGHKS, CDR2 YYEKEE (reference sequence). The chain's CDR3 is CASSWDRAANTEAFF. DNA of the CDR3: TGTGCCAGCAGCTGGGACAGGGCAGCGAACACTGAAGCTTTCTTT. Drawing the rest from reference TRBV5-5 and TRBJ1-1, the complete variable domain is DAGVTQSPTHLIKTRGQQVTLRCSPISGHKSVSWYQQVLGQGPQFIFQYYEKEERGRGNFPDRFSARQFPNYSSELNVNALLLGDSALYLCASSWDRAANTEAFFGQGTRLTVV.

V is TRBV29-1 and J is TRBJ1-2, with D possibly TRBD1 on 6 matching bases. Germline CDR1 SQVTM, CDR2 ANQGSEA. Trimming left V 0 bases short and J 8 bases short, with 13 bases between. The CDR3 extends over 13 amino acids. This chain's CDR3 is CSVEDWGGAGYTF. The CDR3 DNA reads TGCAGCGTTGAAGATTGGGGGGGCGCGGGCTACACCTTC.

This clonotype showed up just a few times. The J gene is TRBJ2-4, the V gene TRBV20-1; 13 bases fit TRBD2. Germline lookup yields CDR1 DFQATT and CDR2 SNEGSKA (reference sequence). V lost 3 bases, J lost 8 bases, and 1 base stayed unmatched. This CDR3 is 13 amino acids long. In DNA form, the CDR3 reads TGCAGTGCTAGGACTAGCGGGGGGTACATTCAGTACTTC. This gives the protein CSARTSGGYIQYF.

This clonotype was observed a few times. The chain links TRBV5-1 to TRBJ2-5; D possibly matches TRBD1 or TRBD2 (5 bases each). Germline loops: CDR1 SGHRS, CDR2 YFSETQ. This CDR3 contains 15 residues. Trimming took 5 bases from V and 5 from J, leaving 19 bases between them. The CDR3 DNA follows: TGCGCCAGCAGTCCCTCCTCACTTTGGGGGGAGACCCAGTACTTC. Translating it yields CASSPSSLWGETQYF.

This clonotype was found a few times. The gene calls are TRBV27 and TRBJ1-2; 7 positions agree with TRBD1. CDR1 is MNHEY, CDR2 SMNVEV, per germline (reference sequence). CDR3 length: 13 residues. V lost 6 bases, J lost 7 bases, and 8 bases stayed unmatched. The CDR3 spells CASSPRQGSGYTF. CDR3 in DNA: TGTGCCAGCAGCCCAAGACAGGGCAGTGGCTACACCTTC.

This CDR3 reads CASSLGGSGGSDTQYF. The CDR3 nucleotides are TGCGCCAGCAGCTTGGGAGGTAGCGGGGGGTCAGATACGCAGTATTTT. The V call is TRBV5-1, the J call TRBJ2-3, with 10 bases that match TRBD2. The trim removed 0 bases at V and 4 bases at J, leaving 5 bases unmatched. The germline V gene encodes CDR1 SGHRS and CDR2 YFSETQ. This CDR3 spans 16 amino acids.

This clonotype turned up a few times. The chain has TRBV3-1 and TRBJ1-2; D remains ambiguous. This CDR3 comprises 12 residues. Germline CDR1 and CDR2: LGHDT and YNNKEL (reference sequence). The germline V and J ends were trimmed by 4 bases and 8 bases, with 11 bases remaining between them. This CDR3 reads CASSPLGFGYTF. The DNA of the CDR3 is TGTGCCAGCAGCCCCCTGGGTTTCGGCTACACCTTC.

The chain's CDR3 is CASSLAAGGGTQYF. The CDR3 DNA follows: TGTGCCAGCAGTTTGGCTGCGGGAGGTGGGACCCAGTACTTC. The J gene is TRBJ2-1, the V gene TRBV12-3 or TRBV12-4, with 8 bases matching TRBD2. The end of the DNA aligns better with TRBJ2-5, so the J call may be wrong. The CDR3 covers 14 residues.

This clonotype was counted a few times. This chain connects TRBV6-6 to TRBJ1-1; TRBD1 agrees at 7 bases. CDR3 length equals 15 residues. Per the germline V gene, CDR1 is MNHNY and CDR2 is SVGAGI (reference sequence). With 8 bases clipped from V and 0 bases from J, the junction kept 9 bases outside the gene matches. CDR3 sequence (DNA): TGTGCCAGCGTCCGGGACAGCCTAATGAACACTGAAGCTTTCTTT. Encoded protein: CASVRDSLMNTEAFF.

There are a few counts of this clonotype. The chain employs TRBV12-3 or TRBV12-4 and TRBJ2-7; a weak D match, TRBD2 (6 bases). Trimming shortened V by 3 bases and J by 2 bases, and 17 bases separated the two germline ends. This CDR3 contains 16 residues. This CDR3 is CASSFNPLARTYEQYF. Written as DNA, the CDR3 is TGTGCCAGCAGTTTTAACCCTCTAGCGCGGACCTACGAGCAGTACTTC.

The chain is built from TRBV27 and TRBJ1-2; 7 bases match TRBD1. The CDR3 extends over 15 amino acids. V trimming: 2 bases; J trimming: 8 bases; junction bases outside the gene matches: 11. Germline V gives CDR1 MNHEY, CDR2 SMNVEV (reference sequence). The CDR3 spells CASSLRWDSSTGYTF. CDR3 DNA sequence: TGTGCCAGCAGTTTACGGTGGGACAGCTCAACAGGCTACACCTTC.

The chain couples TRBV6-2 or TRBV6-3 to TRBJ1-5; no reliable D call. The germline CDR1 and CDR2 sequences are MNHEY and SVGEGT. The CDR3 runs to 14 residues. Trimming took 6 bases from V and 3 from J, leaving 12 bases between them. The CDR3 nucleotides read TGTGCCAGCAGACCCCCAGGAAACAATCAGCCCCAGCATTTT. Protein sequence: CASRPPGNNQPQHF.

On this clonotype: A much bigger clone sits one base away, suggesting this may be a read error. The rearrangement uses TRBV12-3 or TRBV12-4 and TRBJ2-5, with D perhaps TRBD1 (6 bases). V was pared by 5 bases and J by 9 bases, with 16 bases between. The CDR3 totals 13 residues. CDR3 bases: TGTGCCAGCAGTGGGACAAGTACCCCTTCCCAGTACTTC. Translated, it gives CASSGTSTPSQYF.

On this clonotype: This may stem from a read error, because a much larger clone lies one nucleotide away. V and J are TRBV7-2 and TRBJ1-1, with TRBD1 as a possible D gene (5 bases). This CDR3 is 13 amino acids long. Germline CDR1 SGHTA, CDR2 FQGNSA. As DNA, the CDR3 is TGTGTCAGCAGCGACCAGGGTAAGACTGAAGCTTTCTTT. Its protein is CVSSDQGKTEAFF.

The rearrangement links TRBV7-2 to TRBJ2-7; 7 nucleotides match TRBD1. After removal of 1 base from V and 2 bases from J, the junction contained 2 bases not matched to a gene. CDR1 is SGHTA, CDR2 FQGNSA, per germline. This CDR3 spans 14 amino acids. CDR3 loop: CASSLGGQPYEQYF. DNA for the CDR3: TGTGCCAGCAGCTTAGGGGGACAGCCCTACGAGCAGTACTTC.

This clonotype was found a few times. The genes are TRBV5-6 and TRBJ1-2; tentatively, D is TRBD1 (6 bases). The CDR3 is 11 residues long. The germline V and J ends were trimmed by 6 bases and 8 bases, with 11 bases remaining between them. CDR1 is SGHDT, CDR2 YYEEEE, per germline. The CDR3 protein is CASTQGGGYTF. The CDR3 region has the DNA TGTGCCAGCACACAGGGAGGCGGCTACACCTTC. Full variable domain (remainder filled in from reference TRBV5-6 and TRBJ1-2): DAGVTQSPTHLIKTRGQQVTLRCSPKSGHDTVSWYQQALGQGPQFIFQYYEEEERQRGNFPDRFSGHQFPNYSSELNVNALLLGDSALYLCASTQGGGYTFGSGTRLTVV.

This clonotype appeared a few times. This chain uses TRBV18 with TRBJ1-4; D is undetermined. The germline gives CDR1 KGHSH, CDR2 LQKENI. The V end lost 3 bases, the J end lost 8 bases, and 10 bases lay between the germline ends. The CDR3 extends over 13 amino acids. The CDR3 region has the DNA TGTGCCAGCTCACCCGCAGGTTTCGAAAAACTGTTTTTT. Translation: CASSPAGFEKLFF.

This clonotype was counted a few times. The chain joins TRBV29-1 to TRBJ2-3; D unclear. CDR1 SQVTM and CDR2 ANQGSEA come from the germline V gene. V was trimmed by 3 bases and J by 5 bases, leaving 15 bases between them. The CDR3 length is 14 residues. The CDR3 DNA follows: TGCAGCGTTGATGAGGCTAGTCGCGGAGATACGCAGTATTTT. Translated: CSVDEASRGDTQYF.